Each of the 29 T cell receptor beta chains below was sequenced from the same sample in a study of blood T cell repertoires in COVID-19. The repertoire was sequenced with immunoSEQ multiplex PCR; TCRdb's copy has only in-frame clones and lacks some. The sample holds some 59,000 clones, over 60% seen once. The specimen sequenced was peripheral blood. These receptors originate from a man aged 25-45 years with COVID-19, enrolled during active disease.

The sample holds one count of this clone. V and J are TRBV27 and TRBJ2-1, with 11 bases that match TRBD2. The junction had 2 bases not matched to a gene; V was cut back by 4 bases and J by 3 bases. CDR1 MNHEY and CDR2 SMNVEV come from the germline V gene (reference sequence). The CDR3 has 15 amino acids. CDR3 sequence: CASSYGTSGYNEQFF. Written as DNA, the CDR3 is TGTGCCAGCAGTTACGGGACTAGCGGCTACAATGAGCAGTTCTTC.

This clone appeared once. CDR3 loop: CASSLIRAGVETQYF. CDR3 nucleotides: TGTGCCAGCAGCTTAATAAGGGCAGGGGTAGAGACCCAGTACTTC. The rearrangement joins TRBV7-8 to TRBJ2-5; TRBD1 might be the D (6 bases). This CDR3 has 15 amino acids. V lost 2 bases to trimming and J lost 4 bases, with 14 bases between them. The germline gives CDR1 SGHVS, CDR2 FQNEAQ.

The chain is built from TRBV13 and TRBJ1-5, with TRBD1 identical over 8 bases. V lost 5 bases, J lost 4 bases, and 7 bases stayed unmatched. Germline CDR1 and CDR2: PRHDT and FYEKMQ (reference sequence). The CDR3 is 15 residues long. The CDR3 protein is CASSLGQGWNQPQHF. CDR3 bases: TGTGCCAGCAGCCTCGGACAGGGTTGGAATCAGCCCCAGCATTTT.

This rearrangement joins TRBV7-2 to TRBJ1-5, with 7 bases fitting TRBD1. The germline CDR1 and CDR2 sequences are SGHTA and FQGNSA. Trimming cost V 4 bases and J 3 bases; bases outside gene matches: 6. This CDR3 is 15 amino acids long. CDR3 DNA: TGTGCCAGCAGCTCCGGGACAGCCATCAATCAGCCCCAGCATTTT. Translating gives CASSSGTAINQPQHF.

This chain uses TRBV12-3 or TRBV12-4 with TRBJ1-2; 7 positions match TRBD1. The CDR3 has 13 amino acids. With 6 bases clipped from V and 5 bases from J, the junction kept 6 bases outside the gene matches. The CDR3: CASRTGQAYGYTF. The CDR3 DNA is TGTGCCAGCAGGACCGGACAGGCTTATGGCTACACCTTC.

The rearrangement uses TRBV4-1 and TRBJ1-6; no clear D gene. This CDR3 spans 15 amino acids. The V gene lost 6 bases and the J gene lost 0 bases, with 9 bases spanning the gap. Germline assignment: CDR1 MGHRA and CDR2 YSYEKL. As DNA, the CDR3 is TGCGCCAGCAGTATCGGGAGCTCCTATAATTCACCCCTCCACTTT. Translation gives CASSIGSSYNSPLHF.

The V gene is TRBV12-3 or TRBV12-4, the J gene TRBJ1-1, with D uncertain. This CDR3 contains 13 residues. V lost 1 base to trimming and J lost 2 bases, with 5 bases between them. The CDR3 DNA sequence: TGTGCCAGCAGTTTAGGGAGTAACACTGAAGCTTTCTTT. It is translated as CASSLGSNTEAFF.

V gene TRBV10-1 combines with J gene TRBJ2-1; 10 positions match TRBD2. This CDR3 contains 16 residues. V shed 3 bases and J 8 bases; nucleotides not matched to a gene: 10. The germline gives CDR1 WNHNN, CDR2 SYGVQD (reference sequence). DNA for the CDR3: TGCGCCAGCAGTGAAGGACTAGCGGTTCTAGGGGATGAGCAGTTCTTC. It is translated as CASSEGLAVLGDEQFF.

The J gene is TRBJ2-1, the V gene TRBV28; TRBD2 matches at 12 bases. The CDR3 has 15 amino acids. Germline V gene lookup returns CDR1 MDHEN and CDR2 SYDVKM. Germline trimming cut 5 bases from V and 3 bases from J; bases unmatched to any gene: 2. The CDR3 nucleotides are TGTGCCAGCAGTGAACTAGCGGGGGGCTACAATGAGCAGTTCTTC. Protein: CASSELAGGYNEQFF.

V usage is TRBV3-1 (or the pseudogene TRBV3-2) and J usage is TRBJ2-2; 7 bases are a match to TRBD1. Germline assignment: CDR1 LGHDT and CDR2 YNNKEL (reference sequence). V shed 4 bases and J 6 bases; nucleotides not matched to a gene: 2. The CDR3 is 13 residues long. The CDR3 coding sequence is TGTGCCAGCAGCCGAGACAGGGCCGGGGAGCTGTTTTTT. Amino acid sequence: CASSRDRAGELFF.

The chain uses TRBV5-6 and TRBJ1-5, with 8 bases that match TRBD1. The CDR3 covers 16 residues. Germline V gives CDR1 SGHDT, CDR2 YYEEEE. The J segment lost 3 bases and the V segment lost 0 bases, leaving 5 bases of the junction unmatched. DNA of the CDR3: TGTGCCAGCAGCTTGGGGGCAGGGGGCAACAATCAGCCCCAGCATTTT. Translation: CASSLGAGGNNQPQHF.

The gene calls are TRBV27 and TRBJ1-1, with D possibly being TRBD1 (5 bases). CDR1 MNHEY and CDR2 SMNVEV come from the germline V gene (reference sequence). Between the trimmed V and J ends, which lost 5 bases and 0 bases, there was a span of 13 bases. This CDR3 is built from 15 residues. The CDR3 here is CASSTQGNMNTEAFF. The CDR3 DNA reads as TGTGCCAGCAGTACCCAGGGAAACATGAACACTGAAGCTTTCTTT.

V and J are TRBV30 and TRBJ2-3, with D maybe TRBD1 (6 bases). The CDR3 has 14 amino acids. CDR1 GTSNPN and CDR2 SVGIG come from the germline V gene (reference sequence). The V end was cut by 1 base, the J end by 3 bases, with 11 bases between. The CDR3 is CAWSEGRGTDTQYF. The CDR3 nucleotides are TGTGCCTGGAGTGAGGGTAGGGGGACAGATACGCAGTATTTT. The variable domain in full, completed from reference TRBV30 and TRBJ2-3, reads SQTIHQWPATLVQPVGSPLSLECTVEGTSNPNLYWYRQAAGRGLQLLFYSVGIGQISSEVPQNLSASRPQDRQFILSSKKLLLSDSGFYLCAWSEGRGTDTQYFGPGTRLTVL.

This chain links TRBV5-1 with TRBJ2-5, with D possibly matching TRBD2 (6 bases). V lost 4 bases and J lost 5, with 15 bases in between. This CDR3 spans 14 amino acids. Germline V lookup: CDR1 SGHRS, CDR2 YFSETQ. The CDR3 DNA is TGCGCCAGCAGCGGGACTGTCGACGGCGAGACCCAGTACTTC. Amino acids: CASSGTVDGETQYF.

The chain links TRBV15 to TRBJ1-6; 10 bases are a match to TRBD1. Germline CDR1 is LNHNV and CDR2 is YYDKDF (reference sequence). This CDR3 has 13 amino acids. With 6 bases clipped from V and 10 bases from J, the junction kept 3 bases outside the gene matches. The CDR3 sequence is CATSRTGGSPLHF. The CDR3 nucleotides are TGTGCCACCAGTCGGACAGGGGGATCACCCCTCCACTTT.

This rearrangement joins TRBV24-1 to TRBJ2-1; 7 nucleotides agree with TRBD2. After removal of 4 bases from V and 2 bases from J, the junction contained 10 bases not matched to a gene. The CDR3 sequence is 17 residues long. Germline CDR1 KGHDR, CDR2 SFDVKD. In DNA, the CDR3 is TGTGCCACCAGTGACCCCGGGGGGAGCCGACCCTACAATGAGCAGTTCTTC. Its translation is CATSDPGGSRPYNEQFF.

The chain carries TRBV11-3 and TRBJ1-6; D gene ambiguous. There are 14 residues in the CDR3. Trimming stripped 2 bases from V and 7 bases from J, with 9 bases between. Looked up from germline, CDR1 is SGHNT and CDR2 is YENEEA. This CDR3 is CASSLSQLNSPLHF. CDR3 nucleotide sequence: TGTGCCAGCAGCTTAAGCCAACTAAATTCACCCCTCCACTTT.

The rearrangement links TRBV7-8 to TRBJ2-5; the D gene is possibly TRBD2 (6 bases). The length of the CDR3 is 14 residues. Trimming left V 5 bases short and J 7 bases short, with 17 bases between. Germline CDR1 SGHVS, CDR2 FQNEAQ. CDR3 nucleotides: TGTGCCAGCAGCGGTACTGGGGGGTACGGGACCCAGTACTTC. This codes for CASSGTGGYGTQYF. Full variable domain (remainder filled in from reference TRBV7-8 and TRBJ2-5): GAGVSQSPRYKVAKRGQDVALRCDPISGHVSLFWYQQALGQGPEFLTYFQNEAQLDKSGLPSDRFFAERPEGSVSTLKIQRTQQEDSAVYLCASSGTGGYGTQYFGPGTRLLVL.

The J gene is TRBJ2-3, the V gene TRBV4-2, with TRBD2 as a possible D gene (5 bases). CDR1 is LGHNA, CDR2 YNFKEQ, per germline. The CDR3 runs to 16 residues. Trimming removed 0 bases at V and 1 base at J, with 11 bases between. The chain's CDR3 is CASSQDRDSGTDTQYF. DNA for the CDR3: TGTGCCAGCAGCCAAGATCGGGATTCTGGCACAGATACGCAGTATTTT.

The V gene is TRBV19, the J gene TRBJ2-2; D gene uncertain. The germline gives CDR1 LNHDA, CDR2 SQIVND (reference sequence). V lost 5 bases and J 4 bases, leaving 8 bases between the germline ends. The CDR3 totals 13 residues. The CDR3 sequence: CASSFLITGELFF. CDR3 bases: TGTGCCAGTAGTTTCCTAATCACCGGGGAGCTGTTTTTT.

The chain recombines TRBV9 with TRBJ2-7; 9 bases agree with TRBD1. This CDR3 spans 15 amino acids. Germline-derived CDR1 and CDR2 are SGDLS and YYNGEE. The V gene end was trimmed by 4 bases and the J gene end by 2 bases; junction bases not matched to a gene: 7. Written as DNA, the CDR3 is TGTGCCAGCAGCTTCGGGGACAGGGCGACCTACGAGCAGTACTTC. It yields the protein CASSFGDRATYEQYF.

The chain couples TRBV5-1 to TRBJ2-7; D is ambiguous. From germline, CDR1 is SGHRS and CDR2 YFSETQ. Trimming removed 0 bases from V and 7 bases from J, with 11 bases in between. This CDR3 region has 13 residues. The CDR3 protein is CASSLAPTREQYF. CDR3 sequence (DNA): TGCGCCAGCAGCTTGGCCCCGACGAGGGAGCAGTACTTC.

J is TRBJ1-1 and V is TRBV6-1, with D perhaps matching TRBD1 (5 bases). Germline-derived CDR1 and CDR2 are MNHNS and SASEGT. This CDR3 has 14 residues. V lost 2 bases to trimming and J lost 4 bases, with 11 bases between them. The DNA for the CDR3 is TGTGCCAGCAGTGAAACGGCAGGGTTCACTGAAGCTTTCTTT. It specifies CASSETAGFTEAFF.

This clone turned up a few times. CDR3 nucleotide sequence: TGCGCCAGCAGCCAAGAACAGGACAGGGGGTACACCGGGGAGCTGTTTTTT. This encodes CASSQEQDRGYTGELFF. The V and J genes are TRBV4-1 and TRBJ2-2, with 10 bases identical to TRBD1. Trimming cost V 0 bases and J 3 bases; bases outside gene matches: 4. The CDR3 contains 17 residues. The germline V gene has CDR1 MGHRA and CDR2 YSYEKL.

The table lists this clone with a count of one. The rearrangement uses TRBV24-1 and TRBJ2-3, with D uncertain. Trimming cost V 1 base and J 2 bases, with 12 bases left between them. CDR1 is KGHDR and CDR2 is SFDVKD in the germline V gene. This CDR3 is built from 16 residues. The CDR3 is CATSDLSGFDTDTQYF. The CDR3 DNA reads as TGTGCCACCAGTGATTTATCCGGGTTCGACACAGATACGCAGTATTTT.

The rearrangement links TRBV7-2 to TRBJ2-7; D gene unclear. Looked up from germline, CDR1 is SGHTA and CDR2 is FQGNSA. This CDR3 comprises 14 residues. V lost 0 bases and J 6 bases, leaving 12 bases between the germline ends. The CDR3 coding sequence is TGTGCCAGCAGCTTAGCGGGTCTAGTACCCGAGCAGTACTTC. This translates into CASSLAGLVPEQYF.

This sequence joins TRBV9 and TRBJ2-1; possibly TRBD2 for D (6 bases). Trimming cost V 3 bases and J 9 bases, with 13 bases left between them. The CDR3 totals 13 residues. Germline values: CDR1 SGDLS, CDR2 YYNGEE. The CDR3 loop is CASSGVVGGEQFF. In nucleotides, the CDR3 is TGTGCCAGCAGCGGAGTAGTGGGGGGTGAGCAGTTCTTC.

This chain links TRBV20-1 with TRBJ1-2; D might be TRBD1 (6 bases). Germline loops: CDR1 DFQATT, CDR2 SNEGSKA (reference sequence). CDR3 length equals 11 residues. Trimming pared 7 bases from V and 6 bases from J, leaving 12 bases between. The CDR3 region is CSVKQGNGYTF. CDR3 sequence (DNA): TGCAGTGTCAAACAGGGAAATGGCTACACCTTC.

The chain is built from TRBV28 and TRBJ1-5; 8 bases match TRBD1. This CDR3 has 12 residues. Germline V CDR1 and CDR2: MDHEN, SYDVKM. The ends lost 4 bases at V and 8 bases at J; junction bases unmatched: 1. Here the CDR3 DNA reads TGTGCCAGCAGTTACAGGGGGGAGCCCCAGCATTTT. As protein: CASSYRGEPQHF.